This TCR beta chain is drawn from a study of human T cells and chemical hapten exposure. TCRdb processed the RACE reads anew with MiXCR; each CDR3 protein has one entry. This table has 150,000 to 200,000 distinct CDR3 sequences, approximately 31% appearing once. Indicated time point: pre-sensitization, week 0. Specified treatment: therapeutic diphenylcyclopropenone sensitization with weekly scalp DPC. This CDR3 is 14 amino acids long. The germline V gene encodes CDR1 SGHTA and CDR2 FQGTGA. V was cut by 5 bases and J by 2 bases, with 12 bases left in between. This clonotype has just one count. The receptor comes from a woman in her 30s with alopecia areata. Some clones in this sample may be carry-over from other donors' samples. V and J are TRBV7-3 and TRBJ1-1; perhaps TRBD1 as D (6 bases). The source was whole blood, collected in connection with sensitization to the hapten diphenylcyclopropenone (DPC). This CDR3 is CASSKQGSNTEAFF. The CDR3 DNA reads TGTGCCAGCAGCAAACAGGGTAGTAACACTGAAGCTTTCTTT.